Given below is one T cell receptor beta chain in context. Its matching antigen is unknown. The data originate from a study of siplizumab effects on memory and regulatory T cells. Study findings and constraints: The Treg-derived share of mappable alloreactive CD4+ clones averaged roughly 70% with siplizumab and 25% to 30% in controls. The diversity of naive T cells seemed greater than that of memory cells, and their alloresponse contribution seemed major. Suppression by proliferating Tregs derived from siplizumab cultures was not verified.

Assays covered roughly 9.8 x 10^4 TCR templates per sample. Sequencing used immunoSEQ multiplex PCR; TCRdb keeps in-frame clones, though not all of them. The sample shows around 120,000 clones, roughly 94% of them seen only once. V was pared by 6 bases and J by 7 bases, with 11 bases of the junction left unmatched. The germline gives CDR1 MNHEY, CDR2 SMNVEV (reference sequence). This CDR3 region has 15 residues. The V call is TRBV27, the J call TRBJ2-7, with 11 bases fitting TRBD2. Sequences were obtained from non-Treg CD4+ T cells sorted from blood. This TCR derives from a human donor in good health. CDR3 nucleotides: TGTGCCAGCAGCACAGGACTAGCGGGTGGGAGGGAGCAGTACTTC. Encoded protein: CASSTGLAGGREQYF.